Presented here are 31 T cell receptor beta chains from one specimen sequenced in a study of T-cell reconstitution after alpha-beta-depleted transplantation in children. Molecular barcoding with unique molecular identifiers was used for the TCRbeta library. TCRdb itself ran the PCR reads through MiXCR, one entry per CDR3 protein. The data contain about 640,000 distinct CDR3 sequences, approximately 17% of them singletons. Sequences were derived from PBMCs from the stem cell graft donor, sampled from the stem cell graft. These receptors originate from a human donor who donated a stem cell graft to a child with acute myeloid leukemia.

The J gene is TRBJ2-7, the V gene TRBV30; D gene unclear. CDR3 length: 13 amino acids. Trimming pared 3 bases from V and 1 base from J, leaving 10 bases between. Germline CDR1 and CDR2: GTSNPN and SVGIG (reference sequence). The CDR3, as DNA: TGTGCCTGGAGCCCCGTCTTGTCCTACGAGCAGTACTTC. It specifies CAWSPVLSYEQYF.

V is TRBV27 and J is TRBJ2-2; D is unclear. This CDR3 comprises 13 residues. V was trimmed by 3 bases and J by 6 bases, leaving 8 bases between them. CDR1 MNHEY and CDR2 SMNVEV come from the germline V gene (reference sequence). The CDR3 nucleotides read TGTGCCAGCAGTTTTCTCTCGGCCGGGGAGCTGTTTTTT. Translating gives CASSFLSAGELFF.

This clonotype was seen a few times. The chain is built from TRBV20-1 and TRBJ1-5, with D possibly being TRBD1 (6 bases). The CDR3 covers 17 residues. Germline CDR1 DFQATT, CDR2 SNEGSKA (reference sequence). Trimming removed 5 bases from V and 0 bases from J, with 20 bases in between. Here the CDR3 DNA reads TGCAGTGCTTTATCTGGCAGGGGAGATTATAGCAATCAGCCCCAGCATTTT. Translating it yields CSALSGRGDYSNQPQHF.

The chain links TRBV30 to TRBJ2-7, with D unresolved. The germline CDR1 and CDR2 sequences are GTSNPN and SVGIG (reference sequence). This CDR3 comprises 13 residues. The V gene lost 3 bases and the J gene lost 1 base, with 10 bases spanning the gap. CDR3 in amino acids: CAWRIDMSYEQYF. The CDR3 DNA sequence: TGTGCCTGGAGGATCGACATGTCCTACGAGCAGTACTTC. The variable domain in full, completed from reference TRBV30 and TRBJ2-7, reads SQTIHQWPATLVQPVGSPLSLECTVEGTSNPNLYWYRQAAGRGLQLLFYSVGIGQISSEVPQNLSASRPQDRQFILSSKKLLLSDSGFYLCAWRIDMSYEQYFGPGTRLTVT.

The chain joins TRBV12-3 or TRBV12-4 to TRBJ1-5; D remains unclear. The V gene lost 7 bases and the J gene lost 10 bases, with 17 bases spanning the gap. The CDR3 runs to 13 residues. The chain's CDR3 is CASTPGGSPPQHF. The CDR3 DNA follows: TGTGCCAGCACCCCCGGCGGCTCTCCACCCCAGCATTTT.

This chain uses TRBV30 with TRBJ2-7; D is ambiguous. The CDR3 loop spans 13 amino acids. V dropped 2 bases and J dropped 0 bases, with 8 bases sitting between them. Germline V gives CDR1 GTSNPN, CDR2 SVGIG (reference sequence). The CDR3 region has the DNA TGTGCCTGGAGTAAAGGGAACTCCTACGAGCAGTACTTC. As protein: CAWSKGNSYEQYF.

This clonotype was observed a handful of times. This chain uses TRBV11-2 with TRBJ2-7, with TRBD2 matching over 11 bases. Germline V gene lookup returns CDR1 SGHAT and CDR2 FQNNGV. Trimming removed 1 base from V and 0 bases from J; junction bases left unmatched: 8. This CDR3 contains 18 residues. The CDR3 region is CASSLVASGGLSSYEQYF. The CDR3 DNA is TGTGCCAGCAGCTTAGTAGCTAGCGGGGGGCTTAGCTCCTACGAGCAGTACTTC.

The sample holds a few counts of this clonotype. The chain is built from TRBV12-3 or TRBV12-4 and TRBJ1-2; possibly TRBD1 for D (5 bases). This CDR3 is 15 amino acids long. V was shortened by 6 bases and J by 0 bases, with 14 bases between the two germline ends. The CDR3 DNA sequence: TGTGCCAGCAGCCCCTGGGGCGAGGCTAACTATGGCTACACCTTC. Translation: CASSPWGEANYGYTF.

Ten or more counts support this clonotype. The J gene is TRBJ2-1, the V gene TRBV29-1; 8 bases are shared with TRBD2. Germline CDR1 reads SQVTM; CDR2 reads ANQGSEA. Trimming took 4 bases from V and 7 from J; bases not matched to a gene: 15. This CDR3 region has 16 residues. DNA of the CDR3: TGCAGCGTTGGGGGCTCCGGGACTAGAAGACATAATGAGCAGTTCTTC. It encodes CSVGGSGTRRHNEQFF.

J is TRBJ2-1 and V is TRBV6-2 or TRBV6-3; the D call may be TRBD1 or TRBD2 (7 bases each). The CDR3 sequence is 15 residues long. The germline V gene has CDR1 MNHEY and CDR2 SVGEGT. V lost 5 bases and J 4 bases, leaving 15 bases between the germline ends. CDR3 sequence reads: CASSDPGGGYNEQFF. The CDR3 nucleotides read TGTGCCAGCAGTGACCCAGGGGGGGGATACAATGAGCAGTTCTTC.

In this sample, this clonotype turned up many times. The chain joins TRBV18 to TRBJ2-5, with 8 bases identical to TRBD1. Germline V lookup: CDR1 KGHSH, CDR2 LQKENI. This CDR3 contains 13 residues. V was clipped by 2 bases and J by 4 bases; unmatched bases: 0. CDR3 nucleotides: TGTGCCAGCTCACCAGGACAGGGAGAGACCCAGTACTTC. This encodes CASSPGQGETQYF.

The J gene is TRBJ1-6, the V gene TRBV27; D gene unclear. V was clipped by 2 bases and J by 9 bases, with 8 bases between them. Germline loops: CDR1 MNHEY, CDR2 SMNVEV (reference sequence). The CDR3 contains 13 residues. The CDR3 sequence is CASSLSLTSPLHF. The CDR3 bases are TGTGCCAGCAGTTTAAGTCTCACTTCACCCCTCCACTTT.

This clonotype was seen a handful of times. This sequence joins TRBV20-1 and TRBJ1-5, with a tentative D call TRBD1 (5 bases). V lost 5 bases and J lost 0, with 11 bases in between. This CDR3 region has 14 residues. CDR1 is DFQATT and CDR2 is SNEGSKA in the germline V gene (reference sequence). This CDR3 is CSAQEGPSNQPQHF. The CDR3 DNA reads TGCAGTGCTCAAGAGGGACCTAGCAATCAGCCCCAGCATTTT.

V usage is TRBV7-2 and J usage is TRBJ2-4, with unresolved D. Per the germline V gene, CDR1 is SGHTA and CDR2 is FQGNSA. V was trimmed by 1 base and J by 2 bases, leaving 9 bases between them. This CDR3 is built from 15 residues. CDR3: CASSLEAASKNIQYF. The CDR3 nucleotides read TGTGCCAGCAGCTTAGAGGCAGCGTCCAAAAACATTCAGTACTTC.

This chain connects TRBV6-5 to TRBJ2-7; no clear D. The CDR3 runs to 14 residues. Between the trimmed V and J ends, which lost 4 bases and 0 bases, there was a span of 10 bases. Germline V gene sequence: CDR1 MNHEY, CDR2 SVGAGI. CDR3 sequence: CASSFSDVSYEQYF. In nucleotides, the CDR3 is TGTGCCAGCAGTTTCTCGGACGTCTCCTACGAGCAGTACTTC.

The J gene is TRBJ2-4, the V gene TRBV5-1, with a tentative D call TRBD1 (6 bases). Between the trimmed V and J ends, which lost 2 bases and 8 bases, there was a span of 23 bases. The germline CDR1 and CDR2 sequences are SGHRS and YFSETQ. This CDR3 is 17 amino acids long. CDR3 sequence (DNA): TGCGCCAGCAGCTTCTCCCGAGGGGGATCGGTTGACGACATTCAGTACTTC. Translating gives CASSFSRGGSVDDIQYF.

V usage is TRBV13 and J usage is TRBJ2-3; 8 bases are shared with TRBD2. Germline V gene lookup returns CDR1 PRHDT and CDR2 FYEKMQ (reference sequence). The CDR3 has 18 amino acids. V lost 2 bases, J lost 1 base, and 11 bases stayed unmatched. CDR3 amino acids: CASSLLSAGGPRTDTQYF. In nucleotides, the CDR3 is TGTGCCAGCAGCTTATTATCCGCGGGGGGCCCGCGCACAGATACGCAGTATTTT.

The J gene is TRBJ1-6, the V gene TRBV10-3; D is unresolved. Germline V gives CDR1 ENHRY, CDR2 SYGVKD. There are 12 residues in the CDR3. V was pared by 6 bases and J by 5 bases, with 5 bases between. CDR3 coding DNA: TGTGCCATCAGGGCAGATAATTCACCCCTCCACTTT. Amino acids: CAIRADNSPLHF.

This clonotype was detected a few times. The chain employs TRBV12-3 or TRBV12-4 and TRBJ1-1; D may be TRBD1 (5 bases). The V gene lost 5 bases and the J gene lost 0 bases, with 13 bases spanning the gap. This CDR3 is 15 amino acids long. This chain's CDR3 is CASSTHRQMNTEAFF. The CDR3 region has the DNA TGTGCCAGCAGTACCCACAGGCAAATGAACACTGAAGCTTTCTTT.

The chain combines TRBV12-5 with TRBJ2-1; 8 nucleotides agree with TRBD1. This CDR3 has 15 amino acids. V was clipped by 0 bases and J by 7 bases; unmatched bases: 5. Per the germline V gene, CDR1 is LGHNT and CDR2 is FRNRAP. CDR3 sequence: CASGLVQTGGNEQFF. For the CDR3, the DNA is TGTGCTAGTGGTTTGGTACAAACAGGGGGTAATGAGCAGTTCTTC.

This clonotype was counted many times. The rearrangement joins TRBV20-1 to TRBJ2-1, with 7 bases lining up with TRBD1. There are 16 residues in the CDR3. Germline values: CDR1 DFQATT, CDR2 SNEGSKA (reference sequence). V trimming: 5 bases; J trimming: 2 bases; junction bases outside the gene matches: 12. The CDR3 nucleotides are TGCAGTGCTCCCCCCAACACAGGGGCCCCCTACAATGAGCAGTTCTTC. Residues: CSAPPNTGAPYNEQFF.

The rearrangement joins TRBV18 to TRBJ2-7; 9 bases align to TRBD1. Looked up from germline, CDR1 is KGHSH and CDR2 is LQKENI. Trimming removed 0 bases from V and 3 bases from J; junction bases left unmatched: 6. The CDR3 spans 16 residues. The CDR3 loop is CASSPPAGQGRYEQYF. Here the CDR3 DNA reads TGTGCCAGCTCACCACCGGCGGGACAGGGTCGCTACGAGCAGTACTTC.

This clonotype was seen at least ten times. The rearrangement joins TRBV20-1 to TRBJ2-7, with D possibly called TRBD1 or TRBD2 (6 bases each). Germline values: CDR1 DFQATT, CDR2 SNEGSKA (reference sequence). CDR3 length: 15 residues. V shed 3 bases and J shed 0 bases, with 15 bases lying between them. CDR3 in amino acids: CSASRGPQSSYEQYF. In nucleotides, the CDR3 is TGCAGTGCTAGTCGGGGGCCCCAGAGCTCCTACGAGCAGTACTTC.

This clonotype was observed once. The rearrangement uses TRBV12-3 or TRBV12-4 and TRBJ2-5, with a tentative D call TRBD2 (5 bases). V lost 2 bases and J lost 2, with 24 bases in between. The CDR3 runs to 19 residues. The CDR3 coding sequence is TGTGCCAGCAGTTTATATATCCCTCGGGGAATTACCCATCAAGAGACCCAGTACTTC. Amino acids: CASSLYIPRGITHQETQYF.

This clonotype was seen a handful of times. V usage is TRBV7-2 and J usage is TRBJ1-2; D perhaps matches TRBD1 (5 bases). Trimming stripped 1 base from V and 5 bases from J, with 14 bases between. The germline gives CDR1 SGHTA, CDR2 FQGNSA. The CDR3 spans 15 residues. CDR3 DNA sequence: TGTGCCAGCAGCTTAGATTATAGAGGGGAGTATGGCTACACCTTC. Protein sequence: CASSLDYRGEYGYTF. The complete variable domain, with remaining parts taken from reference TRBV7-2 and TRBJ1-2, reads GAGVSQSPSNKVTEKGKDVELRCDPISGHTALYWYRQSLGQGLEFLIYFQGNSAPDKSGLPSDRFSAERTGGSVSTLTIQRTQQEDSAVYLCASSLDYRGEYGYTFGSGTRLTVV.

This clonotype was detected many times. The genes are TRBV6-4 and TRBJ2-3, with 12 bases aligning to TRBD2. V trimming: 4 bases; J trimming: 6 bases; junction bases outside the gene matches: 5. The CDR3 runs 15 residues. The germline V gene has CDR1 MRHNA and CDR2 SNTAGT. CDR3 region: CASSVSSGGADTQYF. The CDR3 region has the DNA TGTGCCAGCAGTGTTTCTAGCGGGGGGGCCGATACGCAGTATTTT.

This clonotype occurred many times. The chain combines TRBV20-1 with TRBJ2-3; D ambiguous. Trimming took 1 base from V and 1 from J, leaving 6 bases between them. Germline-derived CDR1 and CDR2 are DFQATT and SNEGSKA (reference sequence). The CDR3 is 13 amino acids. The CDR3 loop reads CSARALGTDTQYF. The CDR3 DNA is TGCAGTGCTAGAGCCTTAGGCACAGATACGCAGTATTTT.

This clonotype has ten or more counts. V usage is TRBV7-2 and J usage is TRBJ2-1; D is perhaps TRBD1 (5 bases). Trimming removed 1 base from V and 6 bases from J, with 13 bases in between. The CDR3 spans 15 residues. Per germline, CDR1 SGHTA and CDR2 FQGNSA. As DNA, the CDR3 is TGTGCCAGCAGCTTAGACGGCAGGGCTTTCAATGAGCAGTTCTTC. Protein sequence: CASSLDGRAFNEQFF.

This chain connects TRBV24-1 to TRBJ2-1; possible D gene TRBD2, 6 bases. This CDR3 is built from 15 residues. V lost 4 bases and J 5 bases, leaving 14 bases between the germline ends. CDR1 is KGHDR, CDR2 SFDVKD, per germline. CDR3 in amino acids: CATSDPGVIHNEQFF. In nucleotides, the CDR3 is TGTGCCACCAGTGACCCGGGGGTGATTCACAATGAGCAGTTCTTC.

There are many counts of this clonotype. CDR3 sequence reads: CASSWTGAQGTGELFF. Written as DNA, the CDR3 is TGCGCCAGCAGCTGGACAGGGGCTCAAGGCACCGGGGAGCTGTTTTTT. V and J are TRBV5-1 and TRBJ2-2; 9 nucleotides line up with TRBD1. The CDR3 length is 16 residues. V trimming: 3 bases; J trimming: 4 bases; junction bases outside the gene matches: 7. The germline V gene has CDR1 SGHRS and CDR2 YFSETQ.

The CDR3 reads CASSTGQGTTEAFF. CDR3 nucleotides: TGCGCCAGCAGCACCGGACAGGGGACCACTGAAGCTTTCTTT. The rearrangement uses TRBV5-1 and TRBJ1-1; 9 bases align to TRBD1. V shed 4 bases, J shed 4 bases, and the junction held 5 bases outside the gene matches. The CDR3 contains 14 residues. Germline V gene sequence: CDR1 SGHRS, CDR2 YFSETQ.